This T cell receptor beta chain was observed in a study of T cell repertoires in cytomegalovirus infection. Study in general: Used in the study were CMV epitopes, some recently identified and HLA-C-restricted, others well-studied and HLA-B-restricted. CMV infection and matching HLA type were both indicated by public TCR beta signatures.

Broader study findings: The study found HLA-C-restricted CMV-specific TCR beta clonotypes dominating the ex vivo response. Using cumulative public TCR beta family frequency, the authors identified those who carried CMV together with the relevant HLA.

Germline loops: CDR1 SQVTM, CDR2 ANQGSEA. Trimming pared 6 bases from V and 5 bases from J, leaving 10 bases between. The length of the CDR3 is 11 residues. A remark on this clonotype: The antigen remains undetermined.

In TCRdb, the reads were re-called with MiXCR into one record per CDR3 protein. The sample holds around 310,000 distinct CDR3 sequences, about 27% seen once. The source is a human donor in good health (CMV status not recorded). Some clones in this sample may be carry-over from other donors' samples. V gene TRBV29-1 combines with J gene TRBJ2-5; D tentatively fits TRBD1 or TRBD2 (5 bases each). The material was cultured PBMCs, obtained from culture after CMV antigen stimulation. CDR3 coding DNA: TGCAGCGTGGGGGAGCCGGAGACCCAGTACTTC. This gives the protein CSVGEPETQYF.